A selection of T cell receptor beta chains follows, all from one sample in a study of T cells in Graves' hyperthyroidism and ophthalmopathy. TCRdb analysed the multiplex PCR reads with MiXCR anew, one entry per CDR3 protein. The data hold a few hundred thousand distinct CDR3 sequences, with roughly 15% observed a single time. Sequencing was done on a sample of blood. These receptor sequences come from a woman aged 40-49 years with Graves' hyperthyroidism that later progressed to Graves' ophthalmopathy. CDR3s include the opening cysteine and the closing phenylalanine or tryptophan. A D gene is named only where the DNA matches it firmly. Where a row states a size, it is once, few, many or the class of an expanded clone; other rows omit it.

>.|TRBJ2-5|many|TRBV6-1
CASTGLGETQYF
TGTGCCAGCACAGGGCTCGGTGAGACCCAGTACTTC
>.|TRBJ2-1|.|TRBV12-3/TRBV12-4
CASSFAGQIAEQFF
TGTGCCAGCAGTTTCGCAGGGCAAATCGCTGAGCAGTTCTTC
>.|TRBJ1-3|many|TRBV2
CASRTHGNSGNTIYF
TGTGCCAGCAGAACTCATGGGAACTCTGGAAACACCATATATTTT
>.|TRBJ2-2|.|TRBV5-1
CASSLDSLYSGELYF
TGCGCCAGCAGCTTGGATTCCTTGTACTCCGGGGAGCTGTATTTT
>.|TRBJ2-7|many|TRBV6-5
CASSYSIDSRYEQYF
TGTGCCAGCAGTTACTCGATCGATAGTAGGTACGAGCAGTACTTC
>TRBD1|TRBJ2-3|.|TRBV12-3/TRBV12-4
CASSRGQGADTQYF
TGTGCCAGCAGTAGGGGACAGGGGGCAGATACGCAGTATTTT
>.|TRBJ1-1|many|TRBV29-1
CSAPPVTNYNTEAFF
TGCAGCGCGCCCCCAGTCACAAATTACAACACTGAAGCTTTCTTT
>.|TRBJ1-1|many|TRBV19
CASNLLGFVNTEAFF
TGTGCCAGTAACTTGTTGGGGTTTGTGAACACTGAAGCTTTCTTT
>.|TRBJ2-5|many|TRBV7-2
CASSYSGETQYF
TGTGCCAGCAGCTACAGCGGGGAGACCCAGTACTTC
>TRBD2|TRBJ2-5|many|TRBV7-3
CASSLTGLGAQETQYF
TGTGCCAGCAGCTTAACGGGACTAGGGGCCCAAGAGACCCAGTACTTC
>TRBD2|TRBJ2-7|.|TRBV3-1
CASSQEGGLAGFREQYF
TGTGCCAGCAGCCAAGAGGGGGGGCTAGCGGGCTTTCGGGAGCAGTACTTC
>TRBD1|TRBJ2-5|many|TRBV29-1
CSVGLGQQETQYF
TGCAGCGTTGGTTTGGGACAGCAAGAGACCCAGTACTTC
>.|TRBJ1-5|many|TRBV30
CAWSVEGNQPQHF
TGTGCCTGGAGTGTAGAGGGGAATCAGCCCCAGCATTTT